These 28 T cell receptor beta chains came from one sample sequenced in a study of cytomegalovirus exposure and HLA in healthy donors. The protocol was immunoSEQ multiplex PCR, while the TCRdb copy is restricted to in-frame clones and leaves out a portion. The table includes about 110,000 clones, 86% detected once. Sequenced material: PBMCs. These receptors originate from a woman under 30 in good health and CMV-seropositive.

This chain joins TRBV5-4 and TRBJ2-1; 7 bases align to TRBD2. V was clipped by 4 bases and J by 0 bases; unmatched bases: 13. This CDR3 has 18 residues. Per the germline V gene, CDR1 is SGHNT and CDR2 is YYREEE (reference sequence). The CDR3 is CASSHQAGYPSSYNEQFF. DNA for the CDR3: TGTGCCAGCAGCCATCAAGCGGGATACCCGAGCTCCTACAATGAGCAGTTCTTC.

This clone was seen only once. The rearrangement joins TRBV6-1 to TRBJ1-2; unclear D gene. From germline, CDR1 is MNHNS and CDR2 SASEGT. The V end lost 5 bases, the J end lost 8 bases, and 15 bases lay between the germline ends. The CDR3 has 13 residues. CDR3 residues: CASSPDPGGGYTF. Written as DNA, the CDR3 is TGTGCCAGCAGTCCGGACCCTGGAGGGGGCTACACCTTC.

The gene calls are TRBV15 and TRBJ2-2, with D perhaps matching TRBD1 (6 bases). Germline values: CDR1 LNHNV, CDR2 YYDKDF (reference sequence). The CDR3 runs to 15 residues. The ends were cut back, 4 bases at V and 8 bases at J, with 17 bases in the middle. This CDR3 reads CATSNLDQGSGELFF. The CDR3 region has the DNA TGTGCCACCAGCAACCTCGATCAGGGGTCTGGGGAGCTGTTTTTT.

The chain has TRBV5-1 and TRBJ1-1; D is unresolved. Deletions cut 0 bases from V and 3 bases from J, with 9 bases between. Germline V lookup: CDR1 SGHRS, CDR2 YFSETQ. The CDR3 is made up of 14 amino acids. CDR3 residues: CASSLGLLDTEAFF. The CDR3 DNA reads as TGCGCCAGCAGCTTGGGGCTTTTGGACACTGAAGCTTTCTTT.

This rearrangement joins TRBV2 to TRBJ1-5; D call uncertain. The length of the CDR3 is 15 residues. The germline V and J ends were trimmed by 2 bases and 4 bases, with 12 bases remaining between them. Per germline, CDR1 SNHLY and CDR2 FYNNEI. CDR3 protein: CASSEYRGGNQPQHF. DNA for the CDR3: TGTGCCAGCAGTGAATACCGGGGTGGAAATCAGCCCCAGCATTTT.

V gene TRBV2 combines with J gene TRBJ1-4; tentative D call: TRBD1 (5 bases). This CDR3 is 14 amino acids long. V dropped 6 bases and J dropped 0 bases, with 8 bases sitting between them. The germline V gene encodes CDR1 SNHLY and CDR2 FYNNEI. CDR3 sequence reads: CASSLTATNEKLFF. CDR3 bases: TGTGCCAGCAGCCTGACAGCAACTAATGAAAAACTGTTTTTT.

The chain employs TRBV2 and TRBJ2-5; no clear D gene. Trimming took 8 bases from V and 5 from J, leaving 6 bases between them. CDR3 length: 10 residues. Germline assignment: CDR1 SNHLY and CDR2 FYNNEI. The CDR3 nucleotides are TGTGCCAGCCTACGGGAGACCCAGTACTTC. This encodes CASLRETQYF.

The chain joins TRBV2 to TRBJ2-2, with a weak D call TRBD1 (6 bases). Germline V gene data show CDR1 as SNHLY and CDR2 as FYNNEI. Deletions cut 9 bases from V and 4 bases from J, with 9 bases between. The CDR3 covers 12 residues. CDR3 nucleotides: TGTGCCAGGGGACATCTCACCGGGGAGCTGTTTTTT. The encoded protein is CARGHLTGELFF.

The J gene is TRBJ2-3, the V gene TRBV6-4; 10 bases line up with TRBD2. CDR3 size: 15 residues. V shed 3 bases, J shed 8 bases, and the junction held 8 bases outside the gene matches. Germline CDR1 reads MRHNA; CDR2 reads SNTAGT. The CDR3 DNA sequence: TGTGCCAGCAGTGAGATAGCGGGAGGTCAGAGTACGCAGTATTTT. It yields the protein CASSEIAGGQSTQYF.

This clone showed up just a few times. CDR3 amino acids: CASSESGAYGYTF. The CDR3 region has the DNA TGCGCCAGCAGTGAGTCTGGAGCCTATGGCTACACCTTC. J is TRBJ1-2 and V is TRBV10-1; D call uncertain. V gave up 0 bases and J gave up 4 bases, with 6 bases separating them. The germline V gene has CDR1 WNHNN and CDR2 SYGVQD (reference sequence). The CDR3 covers 13 residues.

The chain links TRBV5-1 to TRBJ1-1; D perhaps matches TRBD1 (6 bases). The CDR3 has 15 amino acids. CDR1 is SGHRS and CDR2 is YFSETQ in the germline V gene. V was trimmed by 3 bases and J by 4 bases, leaving 16 bases between them. Written as DNA, the CDR3 is TGCGCCAGCAGCTCGGGACACCAGCTCGGCACTGAAGCTTTCTTT. It yields the protein CASSSGHQLGTEAFF. The full variable domain, in which reference TRBV5-1 and TRBJ1-1 provide the parts outside the CDR3, is KAGVTQTPRYLIKTRGQQVTLSCSPISGHRSVSWYQQTPGQGLQFLFEYFSETQRNKGNFPGRFSGRQFSNSRSEMNVSTLELGDSALYLCASSSGHQLGTEAFFGQGTRLTVV.

The chain is built from TRBV27 and TRBJ1-1, with 8 positions matching TRBD1. V dropped 5 bases and J dropped 4; count of bases not matched to a gene: 9. CDR3 length equals 15 residues. Germline V CDR1 and CDR2: MNHEY, SMNVEV (reference sequence). The CDR3 sequence: CASSPRTGRRTEAFF. CDR3 nucleotides: TGTGCCAGCAGTCCCCGGACAGGGAGGCGCACTGAAGCTTTCTTT.

V and J are TRBV28 and TRBJ2-1; TRBD2 might be the D (5 bases). Germline-derived CDR1 and CDR2 are MDHEN and SYDVKM. CDR3 length equals 18 residues. Trimming removed 7 bases from V and 0 bases from J, with 22 bases in between. The CDR3: CASTLGGPPTRSYNEQFF. The DNA of the CDR3 is TGTGCCAGCACCCTTGGCGGGCCCCCCACCCGCTCCTACAATGAGCAGTTCTTC. Full variable domain (rest looked up from reference TRBV28 and TRBJ2-1): DVKVTQSSRYLVKRTGEKVFLECVQDMDHENMFWYRQDPGLGLRLIYFSYDVKMKEKGDIPEGYSVSREKKERFSLILESASTNQTSMYLCASTLGGPPTRSYNEQFFGPGTRLTVL.

The chain links TRBV5-6 to TRBJ1-2; D ambiguous. Deletions cut 4 bases from V and 8 bases from J, with 9 bases between. CDR1 and CDR2 from the germline V gene are SGHDT and YYEEEE. CDR3 length equals 11 residues. CDR3 loop: CASSTRRGYTF. In DNA, the CDR3 is TGTGCCAGCAGCACGAGGAGAGGCTACACCTTC. Looking up the rest from reference TRBV5-6 and TRBJ1-2 gives the full variable domain: DAGVTQSPTHLIKTRGQQVTLRCSPKSGHDTVSWYQQALGQGPQFIFQYYEEEERQRGNFPDRFSGHQFPNYSSELNVNALLLGDSALYLCASSTRRGYTFGSGTRLTVV.

This clone has a handful of counts. The chain links TRBV7-2 to TRBJ1-6; D is perhaps TRBD1 (6 bases). Germline-derived CDR1 and CDR2 are SGHTA and FQGNSA. V was cut by 2 bases and J by 8 bases, with 13 bases left in between. The CDR3 runs 15 residues. The CDR3 bases are TGTGCCAGCAGCTTAAACAGGGCAAGTTATTCACCCCTCCACTTT. Protein: CASSLNRASYSPLHF.

The genes are TRBV5-1 and TRBJ2-3; 10 nucleotides match TRBD2. Trimming at V came to 1 base and at J to 3 bases, leaving 11 bases not matched to a gene. This CDR3 has 18 residues. Germline V gives CDR1 SGHRS, CDR2 YFSETQ. CDR3 nucleotide sequence: TGCGCCAGCAGCTTGCGACCTCTAAGCGGGAGGGAGACAGATACGCAGTATTTT. Its protein product is CASSLRPLSGRETDTQYF.

This chain links TRBV19 with TRBJ2-7, with 7 bases fitting TRBD2. CDR1 is LNHDA and CDR2 is SQIVND in the germline V gene (reference sequence). The CDR3 is made up of 14 amino acids. The V and J ends lost 1 base and 3 bases, in that order; junction bases with no gene match: 3. The CDR3 region has the DNA TGTGCCAGTAGTATAGCTGGCGGGAGCTACGAGCAGTACTTC. It specifies CASSIAGGSYEQYF.

This rearrangement joins TRBV12-5 to TRBJ1-5; 9 bases match TRBD1. The CDR3 contains 17 residues. Per the germline V gene, CDR1 is LGHNT and CDR2 is FRNRAP. Trimming took 0 bases from V and 6 from J; bases not matched to a gene: 9. The CDR3 protein is CASGLVFWGQGGQPQHF. The CDR3 coding sequence is TGTGCTAGTGGTTTGGTATTTTGGGGACAGGGCGGTCAGCCCCAGCATTTT.

The rearrangement uses TRBV7-8 and TRBJ2-4, with 12 nucleotides matching TRBD1. This CDR3 comprises 15 residues. Trimming removed 1 base from V and 7 bases from J; junction bases left unmatched: 2. The germline V gene encodes CDR1 SGHVS and CDR2 FQNEAQ. Written as DNA, the CDR3 is TGTGCCAGCAGCTTAGGGGACAGGGGGCGCAACATTCAGTACTTC. Protein sequence: CASSLGDRGRNIQYF.

The chain couples TRBV28 to TRBJ2-3; D possibly corresponds to TRBD2 (6 bases). Trimming removed 2 bases from V and 8 bases from J, with 8 bases in between. The CDR3 runs to 12 residues. The germline V gene encodes CDR1 MDHEN and CDR2 SYDVKM. The CDR3 nucleotides read TGTGCCAGCAGTTTAGGGGGAGGTACGCAGTATTTT. The encoded protein is CASSLGGGTQYF.

The chain carries TRBV5-6 and TRBJ2-7; a possible D gene is TRBD1 (6 bases). Deletions cut 5 bases from V and 2 bases from J, with 17 bases between. Germline assignment: CDR1 SGHDT and CDR2 YYEEEE. The CDR3 has 15 residues. CDR3 protein: CASSSGQLLPYEQYF. In DNA form, the CDR3 reads TGTGCCAGCAGTTCAGGACAGCTCCTTCCCTACGAGCAGTACTTC.

This clone showed up just a few times. This chain uses TRBV27 with TRBJ2-7; D not certain. Looked up from germline, CDR1 is MNHEY and CDR2 is SMNVEV (reference sequence). V was cut by 6 bases and J by 5 bases, with 14 bases left in between. The CDR3 totals 13 residues. The CDR3 DNA follows: TGTGCCAGCAGACACGTAAACAGCCACGAGCAGTACTTC. It translates to CASRHVNSHEQYF.

J is TRBJ2-3 and V is TRBV28; D perhaps matches TRBD1 (5 bases). The CDR3 contains 15 residues. Germline lookup yields CDR1 MDHEN and CDR2 SYDVKM. V was clipped by 8 bases and J by 2 bases, with 17 bases between them. CDR3 DNA sequence: TGTGCCAGCTCGTCAACGGACAAGGCCACAGATACGCAGTATTTT. It translates to CASSSTDKATDTQYF.

The J gene is TRBJ1-4, the V gene TRBV28; TRBD1 matches 8 bases. CDR3 length: 13 residues. The germline CDR1 and CDR2 sequences are MDHEN and SYDVKM. The J segment lost 8 bases and the V segment lost 4 bases, leaving 3 bases of the junction unmatched. The CDR3 DNA is TGTGCCAGCAGTTCAGGGGGCCGAGAAAAACTGTTTTTT. As protein: CASSSGGREKLFF.

The CDR3 reads CASRNRTAGGYTF. The CDR3 bases are TGTGCCAGCAGGAACCGGACAGCTGGTGGCTACACCTTC. The J gene is TRBJ1-2, the V gene TRBV6-4; D possibly corresponds to TRBD1 (6 bases). The V and J ends lost 6 bases and 7 bases respectively, with 15 bases between them. The length of the CDR3 is 13 residues. Germline V gene data show CDR1 as MRHNA and CDR2 as SNTAGT.

V is TRBV19 and J is TRBJ2-7; 9 nucleotides agree with TRBD2. This CDR3 region has 16 residues. V dropped 5 bases and J dropped 4; count of bases not matched to a gene: 12. Germline V gene sequence: CDR1 LNHDA, CDR2 SQIVND (reference sequence). CDR3: CASSSWASGILYEQYF. The CDR3 DNA follows: TGTGCCAGTAGTTCGTGGGCTAGCGGGATATTATACGAGCAGTACTTC.

This chain links TRBV18 with TRBJ2-6; D ambiguous. This CDR3 has 19 residues. V lost 2 bases and J 1 base, leaving 18 bases between the germline ends. Germline V gives CDR1 KGHSH, CDR2 LQKENI. The DNA of the CDR3 is TGTGCCAGCTCACCATATAAACCCCGAGCCTTATCTGGGGCCAACGTCCTGACTTTC. Translation gives CASSPYKPRALSGANVLTF.

This clone was counted only a few times. The chain combines TRBV6-5 with TRBJ2-7, with 7 bases aligning to TRBD2. The CDR3 is made up of 13 amino acids. V lost 8 bases, J lost 6 bases, and 10 bases stayed unmatched. Germline lookup yields CDR1 MNHEY and CDR2 SVGAGI. The CDR3 DNA reads as TGTGCCAGCCGCCGGGCGGGGGTAACCGAGCAGTACTTC. Amino acids: CASRRAGVTEQYF.